These 23 T cell receptor beta chains share one sample of origin, sequenced in a study of CD8 T cells in ankylosing spondylitis (dated by TCRdb to between 2016 and 2019). Receptors were amplified or captured by 5' RACE. Sequenced using an Illumina HiSeq 2500. Using fastp at Q25 and MiXCR, TCRdb reprocessed the public reads and kept productive beta chains. Entries that share a CDR3 protein sequence are merged under the most common genes and DNA. A total of 150,000 to 200,000 distinct CDR3 sequences appear in this sample, 15% to 20% of them only once. Of the sample, approximately 4.3% is held by the ten largest clones. The specimen sequenced was blood, either unsorted or a sorted T cell fraction (not recorded which). The receptors originated from a male donor aged 10 to 30 with ankylosing spondylitis or in good health (not recorded which). Donor details come from another sample of the same person, matched by shared clones.

This clonotype was seen at least ten times. The V call is TRBV4-2, the J call TRBJ1-1; TRBD1 might be the D (6 bases). This CDR3 contains 14 residues. V was clipped by 1 base and J by 4 bases, with 10 bases between them. The germline V gene encodes CDR1 LGHNA and CDR2 YNFKEQ. CDR3 residues: CASSQALGGTEAFF. Here the CDR3 DNA reads TGTGCCAGCAGCCAAGCCTTAGGGGGCACTGAAGCTTTCTTT.

The chain has TRBV15 and TRBJ2-1; 10 bases fit TRBD1. Looked up from germline, CDR1 is LNHNV and CDR2 is YYDKDF (reference sequence). Trimming took 6 bases from V and 7 from J; bases not matched to a gene: 9. The CDR3 sequence is 15 residues long. DNA for the CDR3: TGTGCCACCAGTTACGGACAGGGGGTGTCGAATGAGCAGTTCTTC. Its translation: CATSYGQGVSNEQFF.

The table lists this clonotype with many counts. CDR3 in DNA: TGCGCCAGCAGAGAGAACACTGAAGCTTTCTTT. It specifies CASRENTEAFF. The rearrangement links TRBV5-1 to TRBJ1-1; no clear D. Between the trimmed V and J ends, which lost 5 bases and 1 base, there was a span of 3 bases. This CDR3 comprises 11 residues. CDR1 and CDR2 (germline): SGHRS, YFSETQ.

The sample holds many counts of this clonotype. This chain joins TRBV6-2 or TRBV6-3 and TRBJ2-2; 10 bases are a match to TRBD1. Germline trimming cut 1 base from V and 11 bases from J; bases unmatched to any gene: 13. CDR1 MNHEY and CDR2 SVGEGT come from the germline V gene. The CDR3 runs to 17 residues. CDR3 protein: CASSYLSGQGTARELFF. The CDR3 region has the DNA TGTGCCAGCAGTTACTTGTCGGGACAGGGGACCGCCCGTGAGCTGTTTTTT.

This clonotype has at least ten counts. This rearrangement joins TRBV4-3 to TRBJ2-2; 7 bases align to TRBD1. In germline, CDR1 is LGHNA, CDR2 YSLEER. Trimming took 0 bases from V and 4 from J; bases not matched to a gene: 5. CDR3 length: 16 amino acids. The CDR3 sequence is CASSQDWDSTTGELFF. In DNA form, the CDR3 reads TGCGCCAGCAGCCAAGATTGGGACAGCACCACCGGGGAGCTGTTTTTT.

The V and J genes are TRBV20-1 and TRBJ2-3; 8 bases are shared with TRBD2. Unmatched junction bases numbered 6, after V lost 0 bases and J lost 4 bases. The V gene's germline CDR1 is DFQATT and CDR2 SNEGSKA (reference sequence). The CDR3 contains 15 residues. CDR3 bases: TGCAGTGCTAGAGACCCAAGCGGGAGCCCAGATACGCAGTATTTT. Its translation: CSARDPSGSPDTQYF.

The chain is built from TRBV15 and TRBJ1-1; D gene uncertain. CDR1 is LNHNV and CDR2 is YYDKDF in the germline V gene (reference sequence). V lost 3 bases to trimming and J lost 0 bases, with 11 bases between them. The CDR3 sequence is 15 residues long. The CDR3 loop reads CATSSHRLLNTEAFF. The CDR3 DNA is TGTGCCACCAGCAGCCACAGACTCTTGAACACTGAAGCTTTCTTT. The full variable domain, in which reference TRBV15 and TRBJ1-1 provide the parts outside the CDR3, is DAMVIQNPRYQVTQFGKPVTLSCSQTLNHNVMYWYQQKSSQAPKLLFHYYDKDFNNEADTPDNFQSRRPNTSFCFLDIRSPGLGDTAMYLCATSSHRLLNTEAFFGQGTRLTVV.

This clonotype was seen repeatedly, ten times or more. This chain joins TRBV10-3 and TRBJ2-7; tentatively, D is TRBD1 or TRBD2 (6 bases each). Trimming cost V 11 bases and J 5 bases, with 16 bases left between them. CDR1 and CDR2 from the germline V gene are ENHRY and SYGVKD. This CDR3 comprises 12 residues. Here the CDR3 reads CASASGADEQYF. The CDR3 bases are TGTGCCTCCGCGTCGGGGGCTGACGAGCAGTACTTC.

Ten or more counts support this clonotype. The rearrangement uses TRBV13 and TRBJ2-3, with D tentatively TRBD2 (5 bases). Trimming shortened V by 4 bases and J by 1 base, and 18 bases separated the two germline ends. Per the germline V gene, CDR1 is PRHDT and CDR2 is FYEKMQ (reference sequence). The CDR3 loop spans 17 amino acids. DNA of the CDR3: TGTGCCAGCAGCTCAACAAAGACCGGGATGGGCACAGATACGCAGTATTTT. It codes for CASSSTKTGMGTDTQYF.

This chain uses TRBV29-1 with TRBJ2-7; D is unclear. The CDR3 length is 11 residues. Trimming shortened V by 0 bases and J by 3 bases, and 3 bases separated the two germline ends. The germline gives CDR1 SQVTM, CDR2 ANQGSEA. The CDR3 here is CSVEDYYEQYV. The CDR3 coding sequence is TGCAGCGTTGAAGATTACTACGAGCAGTACGTC.

The chain links TRBV13 to TRBJ2-1; D gene ambiguous. Germline CDR1 PRHDT, CDR2 FYEKMQ (reference sequence). V lost 4 bases and J 13 bases, leaving 14 bases between the germline ends. The CDR3 runs 12 residues. CDR3 protein: CASSSRPHVQFF. As DNA, the CDR3 is TGTGCCAGCAGCTCCCGGCCCCACGTCCAGTTCTTC.

This clonotype was found many times. J is TRBJ2-7 and V is TRBV5-1; 9 bases are shared with TRBD2. Trimming removed 3 bases from V and 7 bases from J; junction bases left unmatched: 11. CDR1 and CDR2 from the germline V gene are SGHRS and YFSETQ. The CDR3 runs to 15 residues. This chain's CDR3 is CASSSTPGLAFEQYF. CDR3 sequence (DNA): TGCGCCAGCAGCTCCACGCCGGGACTAGCTTTTGAGCAGTACTTC. Supplemented by reference TRBV5-1 and TRBJ2-7, the full variable domain reads KAGVTQTPRYLIKTRGQQVTLSCSPISGHRSVSWYQQTPGQGLQFLFEYFSETQRNKGNFPGRFSGRQFSNSRSEMNVSTLELGDSALYLCASSSTPGLAFEQYFGPGTRLTVT.

This clonotype has at least ten counts. V usage is TRBV12-3 or TRBV12-4 and J usage is TRBJ2-5; no clear D. Trimming took 7 bases from V and 3 from J, leaving 15 bases between them. The CDR3 consists of 14 residues. The CDR3 is CASTAVGQKETQYF. The CDR3 DNA sequence: TGTGCCAGCACCGCGGTTGGGCAGAAAGAGACCCAGTACTTC.

This clonotype occurred many times. The chain combines TRBV12-3 or TRBV12-4 with TRBJ2-6; TRBD2 agrees at 7 bases. This CDR3 has 17 amino acids. With V trimmed by 4 bases and J by 0 bases, 6 bases remained unmatched. The CDR3 DNA follows: TGTGCCAGCAGTTCACTAGCGCAAGACTCTGGGGCCAACGTCCTGACTTTC. Its translation is CASSSLAQDSGANVLTF.

The sample holds many counts of this clonotype. V and J are TRBV6-5 and TRBJ2-5; the D gene is possibly TRBD2 (6 bases). The V gene lost 2 bases and the J gene lost 3 bases, with 13 bases spanning the gap. The CDR3 runs 15 residues. Germline values: CDR1 MNHEY, CDR2 SVGAGI. Here the CDR3 DNA reads TGTGCCAGCAGTTACGCGGGACGGATCGAAGAGACCCAGTACTTC. Amino acid sequence: CASSYAGRIEETQYF.

There are many counts of this clonotype. The V call is TRBV19, the J call TRBJ2-1, with D uncertain. CDR1 and CDR2 from the germline V gene are LNHDA and SQIVND (reference sequence). The V gene lost 5 bases and the J gene lost 7 bases, with 6 bases spanning the gap. CDR3 length: 11 residues. The CDR3 sequence: CASSALNEQFF. The CDR3 DNA follows: TGTGCCAGTAGTGCGCTTAATGAGCAGTTCTTC.

This clonotype was seen a few times. The chain recombines TRBV25-1 with TRBJ1-2; D gene uncertain. Germline loops: CDR1 MGHDK, CDR2 SYGVNS. The V end was cut by 1 base, the J end by 8 bases, with 11 bases between. CDR3 length: 13 residues. The CDR3 DNA follows: TGTGCCAGCAGTGAATGGTCGCGGGAAGGCTACACCTTC. Translated: CASSEWSREGYTF.

The J gene is TRBJ2-7, the V gene TRBV25-1; D call uncertain. Germline V CDR1 and CDR2: MGHDK, SYGVNS. CDR3 size: 15 residues. Trimming left V 0 bases short and J 7 bases short, with 16 bases between. The CDR3 sequence is CASSEYMTGSREQYF. The CDR3 DNA sequence: TGTGCCAGCAGTGAATATATGACGGGTTCTCGGGAGCAGTACTTC.

Ten or more counts support this clonotype. J is TRBJ2-5 and V is TRBV5-1; either TRBD1 or TRBD2 may supply D (5 bases each). The CDR3 has 15 amino acids. CDR1 SGHRS and CDR2 YFSETQ come from the germline V gene. Trimming pared 4 bases from V and 4 bases from J, leaving 17 bases between. The CDR3 sequence: CASSRKQQEAETQYF. CDR3 nucleotide sequence: TGCGCCAGCAGCCGGAAACAACAGGAGGCAGAGACCCAGTACTTC.

This clonotype was observed a handful of times. The rearrangement links TRBV2 to TRBJ2-1; 8 bases are shared with TRBD1. Trimming removed 9 bases from V and 5 bases from J; junction bases left unmatched: 3. This CDR3 has 12 residues. CDR1 SNHLY and CDR2 FYNNEI come from the germline V gene. As DNA, the CDR3 is TGTGCCAGGACAGGGGCCCACAATGAGCAGTTCTTC. This gives the protein CARTGAHNEQFF.

This clonotype was counted ten times or more. The chain employs TRBV7-2 and TRBJ2-2; TRBD2 agrees at 7 bases. Unmatched junction bases numbered 5, after V lost 4 bases and J lost 6 bases. The CDR3 has 14 amino acids. Germline CDR1 and CDR2: SGHTA and FQGNSA. CDR3 protein: CASSSGLLSGELFF. CDR3 DNA sequence: TGTGCCAGCAGCTCGGGACTACTATCCGGGGAGCTGTTTTTT.

This clonotype was counted ten times or more. The V gene is TRBV20-1, the J gene TRBJ1-5; 8 positions match TRBD1. This CDR3 comprises 17 residues. J was trimmed by 1 base and V by 3 bases; bases with no gene match: 11. CDR1 and CDR2 from the germline V gene are DFQATT and SNEGSKA (reference sequence). Written as DNA, the CDR3 is TGCAGTGCTAGGCTGTCCTGGGGACAGGTCAGCAATCAGCCCCAGCATTTT. Translation gives CSARLSWGQVSNQPQHF.

This clonotype was recorded at least ten times. The CDR3 coding sequence is TGTGCCAGCAGCGAGACAGGGGGCATTTCTTACGAGCAGTACGTC. This sequence encodes CASSETGGISYEQYV. The genes are TRBV5-6 and TRBJ2-7, with 10 bases lining up with TRBD1. The germline V gene has CDR1 SGHDT and CDR2 YYEEEE. The CDR3 covers 15 residues. V trimming: 4 bases; J trimming: 4 bases; junction bases outside the gene matches: 8.